The next 10 T cell receptor beta chains were all read from a single sample in a study of a mutant IDH1 vaccine in newly diagnosed glioma. Time point meaning: week 23, last vaccination. Each vaccine dose was 300 ug of mutant IDH1 20-mer peptide, with topical imiquimod. Their target antigens are unknown. Measured with immunoSEQ multiplex PCR; TCRdb has only the in-frame clones, and not every one. The sample consists of 35,000 to 45,000 clones, 78% of them appearing once. The sequencing used PBMCs, collected from a glioma patient whose treatment included an IDH1 peptide vaccine. These receptors all stem from a woman in her 40s with glioma. Some clones in this sample may be carry-over from other donors' samples.

The chain is built from TRBV5-6 and TRBJ2-7; 8 bases map to TRBD1. Germline lookup yields CDR1 SGHDT and CDR2 YYEEEE. This CDR3 comprises 15 residues. V was pared by 5 bases and J by 3 bases, with 10 bases of the junction left unmatched. CDR3 region: CASRMDIQGVYEQYF. The CDR3 region has the DNA TGTGCCAGCAGAATGGATATACAGGGGGTCTACGAGCAGTACTTC.

The V and J genes are TRBV19 and TRBJ1-5, with D unresolved. CDR1 LNHDA and CDR2 SQIVND come from the germline V gene (reference sequence). V gave up 10 bases and J gave up 9 bases, with 7 bases separating them. The CDR3 extends over 9 amino acids. Here the CDR3 DNA reads TGTGCCACCGCTCGGCCCCAGCATTTT. This translates into CATARPQHF.

J is TRBJ2-1 and V is TRBV4-3, with TRBD2 matching 7 bases. CDR1 is LGHNA and CDR2 is YSLEER in the germline V gene. The CDR3 has 16 residues. After removal of 4 bases from V and 7 bases from J, the junction contained 13 bases not matched to a gene. DNA for the CDR3: TGCGCCAGCAGCCGACTCGGACTAGTGGGGGGAAATGAGCAGTTCTTC. Translation gives CASSRLGLVGGNEQFF.

The V call is TRBV5-1, the J call TRBJ2-2, with D hard to call. Germline assignment: CDR1 SGHRS and CDR2 YFSETQ. Trimming cost V 5 bases and J 0 bases, with 2 bases left between them. The CDR3 sequence is 12 residues long. The CDR3: CASRSNTGELFF. CDR3 bases: TGCGCCAGCAGGTCGAACACCGGGGAGCTGTTTTTT.

The chain recombines TRBV6-6 with TRBJ1-6; possibly TRBD1 for D (5 bases). CDR3 length: 12 amino acids. Germline CDR1 MNHNY, CDR2 SVGAGI (reference sequence). With 5 bases removed from V and 12 bases from J, the gap between germline ends came to 11 bases. Here the CDR3 reads CASSSREKPLHF. CDR3 coding DNA: TGTGCCAGCAGTAGCAGGGAGAAACCCCTCCACTTT.

This clone was counted a single time. The V and J genes are TRBV5-4 and TRBJ1-5; no definite D call. Germline V CDR1 and CDR2: SGHNT, YYREEE (reference sequence). Trimming took off 0 bases at V and 3 bases at J, with 7 bases between the two ends. The CDR3 runs 14 residues. The CDR3 nucleotides are TGTGCCAGCAGCTTGGGCGGTTACAATCAGCCCCAGCATTTT. Protein sequence: CASSLGGYNQPQHF.

The chain links TRBV11-3 to TRBJ1-1; D uncertain. V was trimmed by 5 bases and J by 3 bases, leaving 10 bases between them. This CDR3 has 13 amino acids. Germline V gene data show CDR1 as SGHNT and CDR2 as YENEEA. The CDR3 DNA sequence: TGTGCCAGCAGCCGCCTCAGACACACTGAAGCTTTCTTT. Translated: CASSRLRHTEAFF.

This clone was seen only once. The rearrangement links TRBV25-1 to TRBJ2-7; D remains ambiguous. The CDR3 is made up of 15 amino acids. Germline CDR1 and CDR2: MGHDK and SYGVNS. V was shortened by 10 bases and J by 0 bases, with 19 bases between the two germline ends. CDR3 in DNA: TGTGCCACCTACGGCCTTAAGGGTTACTCCTACGAGCAGTACTTC. It translates to CATYGLKGYSYEQYF.

The DNA for the CDR3 is TGCAGCGTTGACCAGGGTGGCTACACCTTC. Residues: CSVDQGGYTF. This sequence joins TRBV29-1 and TRBJ1-2; tentatively, D is TRBD1 (5 bases). Germline V gene lookup returns CDR1 SQVTM and CDR2 ANQGSEA. V was trimmed by 3 bases and J by 7 bases, leaving 6 bases between them. This CDR3 spans 10 amino acids. The full variable domain, in which reference TRBV29-1 and TRBJ1-2 provide the parts outside the CDR3, is SAVISQKPSRDICQRGTSLTIQCQVDSQVTMMFWYRQQPGQSLTLIATANQGSEATYESGFVIDKFPISRPNLTFSTLTVSNMSPEDSSIYLCSVDQGGYTFGSGTRLTVV.

The chain employs TRBV5-1 and TRBJ2-7; perhaps D is TRBD1 or TRBD2 (5 bases each). CDR3 size: 16 residues. Per the germline V gene, CDR1 is SGHRS and CDR2 is YFSETQ. V lost 0 bases and J lost 5, with 18 bases in between. CDR3 sequence reads: CASSLVGAGIPNEQYF. CDR3 DNA sequence: TGCGCCAGCAGCTTGGTAGGGGCCGGGATCCCCAACGAGCAGTACTTC.